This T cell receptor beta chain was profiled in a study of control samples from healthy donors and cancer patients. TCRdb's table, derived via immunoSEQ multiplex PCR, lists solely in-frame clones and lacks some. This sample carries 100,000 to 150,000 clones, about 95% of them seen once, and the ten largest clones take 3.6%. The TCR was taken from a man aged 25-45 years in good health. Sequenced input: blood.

This CDR3 reads CASSLGAGGNQPQHF. CDR3 nucleotide sequence: TGTGCCAGCAGCTTAGGGGCTGGGGGAAATCAGCCCCAGCATTTT. The chain links TRBV7-9 to TRBJ1-5; possibly TRBD1 for D (5 bases). Germline CDR1 reads SEHNR; CDR2 reads FQNEAQ (reference sequence). V was shortened by 1 base and J by 4 bases, with 11 bases between the two germline ends. The CDR3 is 15 residues long. The full variable domain, in which reference TRBV7-9 and TRBJ1-5 provide the parts outside the CDR3, is DTGVSQNPRHKITKRGQNVTFRCDPISEHNRLYWYRQTLGQGPEFLTYFQNEAQLEKSRLLSDRFSAERPKGSFSTLEIQRTEQGDSAMYLCASSLGAGGNQPQHFGDGTRLSIL.